The 31 T cell receptor beta chains listed next were all sequenced from one sample in a study of CD8+CD57+ T cells in acquired aplastic anemia listed by TCRdb under 2018. The listed sequencing device is Illumina HiSeq 2000. TCR beta VDJ combination and CDR3 sequence profiling used genomic DNA as the template. The raw public reads went through TCRdb reprocessing: fastp at Q25, MiXCR clone calling, in-frame beta chains kept. Each record represents a unique CDR3 protein, reported with the most common genes and DNA among its rows. The sample table lists about 270,000 distinct CDR3 sequences, approximately 55% of them with a count of one. In total, the top ten clones hold 8% of the sample. The sequenced sample was sorted CD4+, CD8+, or CD8+CD57+ T cells (not recorded which) from PBMCs. The receptors come from a human donor with severe aplastic anemia or a healthy control (not recorded which).

This clonotype was observed many times. The J gene is TRBJ1-2, the V gene TRBV6-2 or TRBV6-3, with D tentatively TRBD1 (5 bases). In germline, CDR1 is MNHEY, CDR2 SVGEGT. The CDR3 has 13 amino acids. Trimming shortened V by 5 bases and J by 3 bases, and 10 bases separated the two germline ends. CDR3 DNA sequence: TGTGCCAGCAGTGATGACAGTTACTATGGCTACACCTTC. Translated: CASSDDSYYGYTF.

The chain couples TRBV10-3 to TRBJ2-1; 7 bases align to TRBD2. Germline V lookup: CDR1 ENHRY, CDR2 SYGVKD. J gave up 4 bases and V 7 bases, and 4 bases lay outside the gene matches. The CDR3 spans 13 residues. The CDR3 nucleotides read TGTGCCATCAAGGTAGCGGGTTACAATGAGCAGTTCTTC. As protein: CAIKVAGYNEQFF.

The chain joins TRBV7-9 to TRBJ2-3; D unresolved. V gave up 5 bases and J gave up 6 bases, with 6 bases separating them. Germline values: CDR1 SEHNR, CDR2 FQNEAQ (reference sequence). The CDR3 has 11 amino acids. The CDR3 DNA follows: TGTGCCAGCAGCCCAAGGGATACGCAGTATTTT. Amino acids: CASSPRDTQYF. The whole variable domain, remainder taken from reference TRBV7-9 and TRBJ2-3, is DTGVSQNPRHKITKRGQNVTFRCDPISEHNRLYWYRQTLGQGPEFLTYFQNEAQLEKSRLLSDRFSAERPKGSFSTLEIQRTEQGDSAMYLCASSPRDTQYFGPGTRLTVL.

The chain recombines TRBV7-9 with TRBJ2-5; 9 bases fit TRBD2. Germline values: CDR1 SEHNR, CDR2 FQNEAQ (reference sequence). V dropped 2 bases and J dropped 2; count of bases not matched to a gene: 6. The CDR3 totals 16 residues. CDR3 sequence reads: CASSLTGAGGQETQYF. The CDR3 DNA sequence: TGTGCCAGCAGCTTAACCGGGGCGGGAGGGCAAGAGACCCAGTACTTC.

There are many counts of this clonotype. This rearrangement joins TRBV6-5 to TRBJ2-7; 11 bases agree with TRBD2. The germline CDR1 and CDR2 sequences are MNHEY and SVGAGI. V trimming: 7 bases; J trimming: 2 bases; junction bases outside the gene matches: 10. The CDR3 is 16 amino acids. The CDR3 protein is CASTVLAGGRPYEQYF. The DNA of the CDR3 is TGTGCCAGCACCGTCCTAGCGGGGGGTCGGCCCTACGAGCAGTACTTC.

The chain is built from TRBV20-1 and TRBJ2-5, with D hard to call. Germline loops: CDR1 DFQATT, CDR2 SNEGSKA (reference sequence). The V end was cut by 3 bases, the J end by 5 bases, with 19 bases between. CDR3 length: 15 amino acids. The DNA for the CDR3 is TGCAGTGCTAGTAACCCCCGGCCGCCGTACGAGACCCAGTACTTC. As protein: CSASNPRPPYETQYF.

The V call is TRBV18, the J call TRBJ2-3; D possibly corresponds to TRBD2 (6 bases). Germline V lookup: CDR1 KGHSH, CDR2 LQKENI. This CDR3 is built from 14 residues. V was pared by 2 bases and J by 3 bases, with 9 bases between. CDR3 nucleotide sequence: TGTGCCAGCTCACCAGGTGGGGGGACAGATACGCAGTATTTT. Translating gives CASSPGGGTDTQYF. The whole variable domain, remainder taken from reference TRBV18 and TRBJ2-3, is NAGVMQNPRHLVRRRGQEARLRCSPMKGHSHVYWYRQLPEEGLKFMVYLQKENIIDESGMPKERFSAEFPKEGPSILRIQQVVRGDSAAYFCASSPGGGTDTQYFGPGTRLTVL.

J is TRBJ2-3 and V is TRBV19; D uncertain. The CDR3 spans 14 residues. Trimming took 4 bases from V and 1 from J, leaving 9 bases between them. CDR1 and CDR2 from the germline V gene are LNHDA and SQIVND (reference sequence). CDR3 in amino acids: CASSKLPRTDTQYF. For the CDR3, the DNA is TGTGCCAGTAGTAAATTACCACGCACAGATACGCAGTATTTT.

This clonotype was counted only a few times. Relative to the germline gene, one junction end is altered; a read error may explain this. The genes are TRBV11-3 and TRBJ2-5; no clear D gene. The CDR3 spans 12 residues. The germline CDR1 and CDR2 sequences are SGHNT and YENEEA. The CDR3 DNA is TGTGCCAGCAGCGATGACTCACAGACCCAGTGCTTC. Protein product: CASSDDSQTQCF.

This clonotype was detected many times. The chain has TRBV10-3 and TRBJ1-1; D perhaps matches TRBD1 (6 bases). V was cut by 6 bases and J by 4 bases, with 12 bases left in between. The CDR3 length is 13 residues. Germline V CDR1 and CDR2: ENHRY, SYGVKD. The CDR3 region is CAISTGSPTEAFF. CDR3 DNA sequence: TGTGCCATCAGCACAGGGTCCCCCACTGAAGCTTTCTTT.

This clonotype turned up a few times. The chain couples TRBV6-2 or TRBV6-3 to TRBJ1-2; 8 bases fit TRBD1. CDR1 MNHEY and CDR2 SVGEGT come from the germline V gene. V lost 2 bases, J lost 2 bases, and 7 bases stayed unmatched. The CDR3 covers 16 residues. CDR3 region: CASSYPQRQGNYGYTF. The DNA for the CDR3 is TGTGCCAGCAGTTACCCCCAGAGACAGGGGAACTATGGCTACACCTTC.

The rearrangement uses TRBV20-1 and TRBJ2-5; 10 bases line up with TRBD2. Germline CDR1 and CDR2: DFQATT and SNEGSKA (reference sequence). V shed 3 bases and J 5 bases; nucleotides not matched to a gene: 9. The CDR3 spans 15 residues. Written as DNA, the CDR3 is TGCAGTGCTAGGCGTCTAGCGGGAGTTAGGGAGACCCAGTACTTC. It specifies CSARRLAGVRETQYF.

This clonotype was detected many times. The chain has TRBV30 and TRBJ2-7; either TRBD1 or TRBD2 may fit D (5 bases each). Germline CDR1 is GTSNPN and CDR2 is SVGIG (reference sequence). This CDR3 comprises 11 residues. The germline V and J ends were trimmed by 0 bases and 12 bases, with 12 bases remaining between them. The CDR3, as DNA: TGTGCCTGGAGTGTAGGTCGGGACGTGTACTTC. Residues: CAWSVGRDVYF.

The V and J genes are TRBV29-1 and TRBJ1-4; 10 positions match TRBD1. The CDR3 totals 16 residues. Germline V gene lookup returns CDR1 SQVTM and CDR2 ANQGSEA. J lost 6 bases, V lost 3 bases, and 10 bases had no gene match. The CDR3 nucleotides are TGCAGCGTTGAGGCCGACAGGGGGCGCACAGATGAAAAACTGTTTTTT. Its translation: CSVEADRGRTDEKLFF.

This clonotype was seen a handful of times. J is TRBJ1-5 and V is TRBV30; possible D gene TRBD1, 5 bases. CDR1 is GTSNPN, CDR2 SVGIG, per germline (reference sequence). With 0 bases removed from V and 7 bases from J, the gap between germline ends came to 16 bases. CDR3 length: 15 amino acids. CDR3 sequence: CAWSVPAPGGQPQHF. CDR3 nucleotide sequence: TGTGCCTGGAGTGTACCGGCCCCGGGGGGACAGCCCCAGCATTTT.

This clonotype has a count of ten or more. The chain uses TRBV20-1 and TRBJ1-4, with 8 bases that match TRBD1. Germline assignment: CDR1 DFQATT and CDR2 SNEGSKA (reference sequence). The V gene end was trimmed by 2 bases and the J gene end by 8 bases; junction bases not matched to a gene: 16. This CDR3 spans 17 amino acids. The CDR3 loop is CSARPGQGRGSREKLFF. The CDR3 bases are TGCAGTGCTAGACCTGGACAGGGTAGAGGGTCTAGGGAAAAACTGTTTTTT.

The V gene is TRBV5-1, the J gene TRBJ2-7; D is unclear. The V end lost 6 bases, the J end lost 3 bases, and 10 bases lay between the germline ends. Germline-derived CDR1 and CDR2 are SGHRS and YFSETQ. The CDR3 spans 12 residues. This chain's CDR3 is CASNSVHYEQYF. For the CDR3, the DNA is TGCGCCAGCAACTCGGTTCACTACGAGCAGTACTTC.

This clonotype was observed at least ten times. The V call is TRBV6-8, the J call TRBJ2-7; 9 bases fit TRBD1. The length of the CDR3 is 16 residues. With V trimmed by 7 bases and J by 3 bases, 13 bases remained unmatched. CDR1 and CDR2 (germline): MNHGY, SAAAGT. In DNA form, the CDR3 reads TGTGCCAGCAAACGACGCTGGCGGGACAGGGACTACGAGCAGTACTTC. Protein: CASKRRWRDRDYEQYF.

In its sample, this clonotype was seen many times. This sequence joins TRBV5-1 and TRBJ1-5; 10 positions match TRBD1. Germline assignment: CDR1 SGHRS and CDR2 YFSETQ. This CDR3 is built from 15 residues. Trimming cost V 0 bases and J 6 bases; bases outside gene matches: 3. CDR3 bases: TGCGCCAGCAGCTTGGGGGGACAGGGGACTCAGCCCCAGCATTTT. The encoded protein is CASSLGGQGTQPQHF.

V usage is TRBV24-1 and J usage is TRBJ2-5; D unresolved. Per the germline V gene, CDR1 is KGHDR and CDR2 is SFDVKD. The CDR3 consists of 15 residues. The ends were cut back, 0 bases at V and 5 bases at J, with 12 bases in the middle. The CDR3 region has the DNA TGTGCCACCAGTGATTTGAAAGGGATGGAGGAGACCCAGTACTTC. It yields the protein CATSDLKGMEETQYF.

This clonotype occurred once. This sequence joins TRBV5-1 and TRBJ2-3, with TRBD2 as a possible D gene (5 bases). V lost 4 bases and J 0 bases, leaving 12 bases between the germline ends. This CDR3 comprises 15 residues. The germline CDR1 and CDR2 sequences are SGHRS and YFSETQ. The CDR3 protein is CASSDPGGSTDTQYF. CDR3 coding DNA: TGCGCCAGCAGCGATCCTGGCGGGAGCACAGATACGCAGTATTTT.

CDR3 region: CASSVQVGSPLHF. The CDR3 DNA is TGTGCCAGCAGCGTCCAGGTCGGTTCACCCCTCCACTTT. The V and J genes are TRBV2 and TRBJ1-6, with D unresolved. Germline lookup yields CDR1 SNHLY and CDR2 FYNNEI. Trimming removed 6 bases from V and 9 bases from J, with 12 bases in between. The CDR3 spans 13 residues.

The rearrangement joins TRBV7-2 to TRBJ2-7; TRBD2 matches 7 bases. Per the germline V gene, CDR1 is SGHTA and CDR2 is FQGNSA. There are 14 residues in the CDR3. The trim removed 2 bases at V and 7 bases at J, leaving 8 bases unmatched. CDR3 bases: TGTGCCAGCAGCTTATCCCGCGGGAGCTTGGAGCAGTACTTC. Protein sequence: CASSLSRGSLEQYF. The full variable domain, with the rest looked up from reference TRBV7-2 and TRBJ2-7, is GAGVSQSPSNKVTEKGKDVELRCDPISGHTALYWYRQSLGQGLEFLIYFQGNSAPDKSGLPSDRFSAERTGGSVSTLTIQRTQQEDSAVYLCASSLSRGSLEQYFGPGTRLTVT.

Ten or more counts support this clonotype. V and J are TRBV12-3 or TRBV12-4 and TRBJ2-7, with D possibly matching TRBD2 (7 bases). The CDR3 length is 15 residues. V lost 6 bases and J lost 2, with 17 bases in between. CDR3 residues: CASSSRGGPPYEQYF. CDR3 nucleotides: TGTGCCAGCAGCTCTAGGGGGGGGCCACCCTACGAGCAGTACTTC.

This clonotype was recorded a few times. This chain joins TRBV18 and TRBJ2-6; D gene unclear. Per germline, CDR1 KGHSH and CDR2 LQKENI. This CDR3 has 15 residues. Deletions cut 3 bases from V and 2 bases from J, with 8 bases between. CDR3 bases: TGTGCCAGCTCACCCAAGGTAGCTGGGGCCAACGTCCTGACTTTC. Its translation is CASSPKVAGANVLTF. The entire variable domain, with the rest obtained from reference TRBV18 and TRBJ2-6, is as follows: NAGVMQNPRHLVRRRGQEARLRCSPMKGHSHVYWYRQLPEEGLKFMVYLQKENIIDESGMPKERFSAEFPKEGPSILRIQQVVRGDSAAYFCASSPKVAGANVLTFGAGSRLTVL.

The chain has TRBV19 and TRBJ2-3; D remains unclear. The CDR3 consists of 13 residues. V was trimmed by 5 bases and J by 2 bases, leaving 8 bases between them. Germline V gene sequence: CDR1 LNHDA, CDR2 SQIVND (reference sequence). The CDR3 DNA sequence: TGTGCCAGTAGTTCCCCCTCCACAGATACGCAGTATTTT. This sequence encodes CASSSPSTDTQYF.

Concerning this clonotype itself: An end of the junction does not agree with germline; a read error may underlie this. The rearrangement joins TRBV2 to TRBJ1-1; D is ambiguous. The CDR3 consists of 14 residues. Germline V gene sequence: CDR1 SNHLY, CDR2 FYNNEI. The CDR3 DNA reads as TGTGCCAGCAGTCCCAGCTCGCGGAACACTGAAGCTCTCTTT. Translating gives CASSPSSRNTEALF.

This clonotype was seen ten or more times. J is TRBJ1-5 and V is TRBV12-3 or TRBV12-4; 7 nucleotides align to TRBD1. The CDR3 sequence is 15 residues long. Unmatched junction bases numbered 6, after V lost 5 bases and J lost 2 bases. CDR3 loop: CASSTQGVGNQPQHF. CDR3 bases: TGTGCCAGCAGTACCCAGGGGGTTGGCAATCAGCCCCAGCATTTT.

The table lists this clonotype with a few counts. The chain combines TRBV7-3 with TRBJ1-5, with D possibly being TRBD1 (6 bases). Trimming cost V 0 bases and J 2 bases, with 8 bases left between them. The CDR3 covers 15 residues. Germline-derived CDR1 and CDR2 are SGHTA and FQGTGA. This CDR3 reads CASSLTPGGNQPQHF. Here the CDR3 DNA reads TGTGCCAGCAGCTTAACTCCAGGGGGCAATCAGCCCCAGCATTTT.

The gene calls are TRBV7-9 and TRBJ2-6; D is possibly TRBD1 or TRBD2 (5 bases each). The germline V gene encodes CDR1 SEHNR and CDR2 FQNEAQ (reference sequence). This CDR3 has 18 amino acids. The CDR3 loop reads CGSSLAQRGLAGANVLTF. CDR3 coding DNA: TGTGGGAGCAGCTTAGCCCAGAGGGGTTTGGCTGGGGCCAACGTCCTGACTTTC.

This chain uses TRBV5-1 with TRBJ1-2, with 9 nucleotides matching TRBD1. The CDR3 length is 14 residues. Germline CDR1 reads SGHRS; CDR2 reads YFSETQ. V trimming: 2 bases; J trimming: 6 bases; junction bases outside the gene matches: 5. This chain's CDR3 is CASSLGTGRDGYTF. The CDR3 bases are TGCGCCAGCAGCTTAGGGACAGGGAGGGATGGCTACACCTTC. The full variable domain, its missing parts supplied by reference TRBV5-1 and TRBJ1-2, is KAGVTQTPRYLIKTRGQQVTLSCSPISGHRSVSWYQQTPGQGLQFLFEYFSETQRNKGNFPGRFSGRQFSNSRSEMNVSTLELGDSALYLCASSLGTGRDGYTFGSGTRLTVV.